The 12 T cell receptor beta chains below were found in one sample sequenced in a study of cytomegalovirus exposure and HLA in healthy donors. The PCR ran on 60 Vbeta and 13 Jbeta primers. Data came from immunoSEQ multiplex PCR; TCRdb stores just in-frame clones and leaves some out. The sample yields roughly 120,000 clones, around 70% seen once. Specimen: PBMCs. The receptors originated from a man aged 25-40 years in good health and CMV-seropositive.

The chain couples TRBV2 to TRBJ1-5; perhaps TRBD1 as D (5 bases). This CDR3 region has 14 residues. The V gene's germline CDR1 is SNHLY and CDR2 FYNNEI. Trimming pared 7 bases from V and 1 base from J, leaving 11 bases between. In DNA form, the CDR3 reads TGTGCCAGCAAAGCAGGGAACAGCAATCAGCCCCAGCATTTT. The encoded protein is CASKAGNSNQPQHF.

This chain connects TRBV30 to TRBJ2-1; maybe TRBD2 (5 bases). Between the trimmed V and J ends, which lost 2 bases and 1 base, there was a span of 12 bases. This CDR3 spans 15 amino acids. Germline values: CDR1 GTSNPN, CDR2 SVGIG (reference sequence). The CDR3 bases are TGTGCCTGGAGTCGGCTAGCCTATTCCTACAATGAGCAGTTCTTC. Its protein is CAWSRLAYSYNEQFF.

The genes are TRBV30 and TRBJ2-1, with 10 bases identical to TRBD2. CDR3 size: 15 residues. V was pared by 0 bases and J by 5 bases, with 4 bases of the junction left unmatched. CDR1 is GTSNPN, CDR2 SVGIG, per germline (reference sequence). The CDR3 loop reads CAWSVKRGGHNEQFF. CDR3 DNA: TGTGCCTGGAGTGTGAAGCGGGGGGGACACAATGAGCAGTTCTTC.

This chain links TRBV6-1 with TRBJ2-2; D possibly corresponds to TRBD1 (5 bases). V dropped 0 bases and J dropped 1 base, with 9 bases sitting between them. This CDR3 comprises 16 residues. CDR1 and CDR2 from the germline V gene are MNHNS and SASEGT. In DNA, the CDR3 is TGTGCCAGCAGTGAAGCACCCAGGGTGAACACCGGGGAGCTGTTTTTT. Encoded protein: CASSEAPRVNTGELFF.

The chain carries TRBV7-9 and TRBJ2-5; TRBD2 agrees at 8 bases. With the DNA end fitting TRBJ2-7 better, the J assignment may be wrong. Germline V gene sequence: CDR1 SEHNR, CDR2 FQNEAQ (reference sequence). This CDR3 comprises 15 residues. The CDR3 is CASTQAGVTNYEQYF. The CDR3 DNA sequence: TGTGCCAGCACCCAAGCGGGAGTGACTAACTACGAGCAGTACTTC.

The chain combines TRBV6-1 with TRBJ2-2, with TRBD1 matching over 10 bases. The germline CDR1 and CDR2 sequences are MNHNS and SASEGT. The CDR3 has 14 residues. With 7 bases clipped from V and 6 bases from J, the junction kept 5 bases outside the gene matches. The CDR3 bases are TGTGCCAGCACCGCGACAGGGGGCCCCGGGGAGCTGTTTTTT. Amino acids: CASTATGGPGELFF.

The V and J genes are TRBV5-1 and TRBJ2-2, with a weak D call TRBD2 (5 bases). CDR1 and CDR2 (germline): SGHRS, YFSETQ. This CDR3 has 17 residues. Trimming removed 0 bases at V and 2 bases at J, with 14 bases between. The CDR3 sequence is CASSLARLAINTGELFF. In nucleotides, the CDR3 is TGCGCCAGCAGCTTGGCACGGCTAGCAATTAACACCGGGGAGCTGTTTTTT.

This chain uses TRBV7-9 with TRBJ1-4, with D possibly being TRBD1 (6 bases). The CDR3 has 16 residues. The germline V and J ends were trimmed by 8 bases and 3 bases, with 19 bases remaining between them. Germline V gives CDR1 SEHNR, CDR2 FQNEAQ (reference sequence). The CDR3: CASQTTGMRSNEKLFF. CDR3 nucleotides: TGTGCCAGCCAGACGACAGGAATGCGGTCTAATGAAAAACTGTTTTTT.

The CDR3 DNA follows: TGTGCCAGCAGTTACTCGAAACAGGCCCCATCGGGGGAGCAGTACTTC. Its translation: CASSYSKQAPSGEQYF. This rearrangement joins TRBV6-6 to TRBJ2-5; perhaps TRBD2 as D (6 bases). Per germline, CDR1 MNHNY and CDR2 SVGAGI (reference sequence). This CDR3 has 16 residues. Trimming took 0 bases from V and 11 from J, leaving 22 bases between them.

The genes are TRBV28 and TRBJ2-7, with 7 bases aligning to TRBD2. CDR3 length equals 16 residues. V shed 6 bases, J shed 0 bases, and the junction held 11 bases outside the gene matches. From germline, CDR1 is MDHEN and CDR2 SYDVKM. The CDR3 DNA reads TGTGCCAGCAGCTACGACCCTACGGGAGGCTCCTACGAGCAGTACTTC. Translating it yields CASSYDPTGGSYEQYF.

A few counts support this clone. This chain uses TRBV6-5 with TRBJ1-1; weak D call: TRBD1 (6 bases). V was trimmed by 4 bases and J by 5 bases, leaving 14 bases between them. This CDR3 spans 14 amino acids. Germline CDR1 is MNHEY and CDR2 is SVGAGI. In DNA, the CDR3 is TGTGCCAGCAGTTCGGACGCCACAGGGACTGAAGCTTTCTTT. Translated: CASSSDATGTEAFF.

This clone was seen just once. V usage is TRBV5-1 and J usage is TRBJ1-2, with D possibly being TRBD1 (6 bases). CDR1 and CDR2 (germline): SGHRS, YFSETQ. The CDR3 spans 14 residues. V lost 5 bases and J lost 4, with 15 bases in between. The CDR3 nucleotides read TGCGCCAGCAGTCTACAGACAGGTATCTATGGCTACACCTTC. Translating gives CASSLQTGIYGYTF.